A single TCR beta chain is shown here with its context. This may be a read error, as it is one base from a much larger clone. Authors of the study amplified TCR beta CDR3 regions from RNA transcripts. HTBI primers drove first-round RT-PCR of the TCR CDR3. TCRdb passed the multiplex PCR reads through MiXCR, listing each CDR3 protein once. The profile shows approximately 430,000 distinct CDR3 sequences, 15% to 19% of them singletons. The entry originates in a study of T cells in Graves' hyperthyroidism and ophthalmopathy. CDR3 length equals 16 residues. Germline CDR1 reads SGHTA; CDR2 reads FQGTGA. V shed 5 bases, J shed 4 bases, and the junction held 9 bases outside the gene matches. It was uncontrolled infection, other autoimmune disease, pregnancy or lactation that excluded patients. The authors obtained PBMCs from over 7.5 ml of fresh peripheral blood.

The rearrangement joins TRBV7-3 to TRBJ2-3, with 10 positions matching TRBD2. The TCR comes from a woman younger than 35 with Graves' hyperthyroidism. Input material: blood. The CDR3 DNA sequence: TGTGCCAGCAGCCCCGGTGAAGCGGGAGGGGCAGATACGCAGTATTTT. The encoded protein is CASSPGEAGGADTQYF.